One and the same sample provided the 11 T cell receptor beta chains below, sequenced in a study of human T cells and chemical hapten exposure. Time point defined: patch test 1, 2 weeks after DPC sensitization. Treatment denoted: therapeutic diphenylcyclopropenone sensitization with weekly scalp DPC. TCRdb independently ran MiXCR on the RACE reads; one entry per CDR3 protein. In the table there are nearly 350,000 distinct CDR3 sequences, about 7% of which are singletons. This material consisted of whole blood, taken in connection with sensitization to the hapten diphenylcyclopropenone (DPC). Every receptor here comes from a woman aged 18-30 years with alopecia areata. Some clones in this sample may be carry-over from other donors' samples.

The chain links TRBV5-8 to TRBJ2-2; 8 bases align to TRBD1. The J segment lost 3 bases and the V segment lost 9 bases, leaving 10 bases of the junction unmatched. Germline lookup yields CDR1 SGHTS and CDR2 YDEGEE. This CDR3 comprises 15 residues. CDR3 amino acids: CATIKDRADTGELFF. The CDR3 bases are TGTGCCACCATAAAGGACAGGGCGGACACCGGGGAGCTGTTTTTT. The full variable domain, completed using reference TRBV5-8 and TRBJ2-2, is EAGVTQSPTHLIKTRGQQATLRCSPISGHTSVYWYQQALGLGLQFLLWYDEGEERNRGNFPPRFSGRQFPNYSSELNVNALELEDSALYLCATIKDRADTGELFFGEGSRLTVL.

This clonotype came up a few times. V usage is TRBV6-2 or TRBV6-3 and J usage is TRBJ1-3; no reliable D call. This CDR3 is 18 amino acids long. Per the germline V gene, CDR1 is MNHEY and CDR2 is SVGEGT. The germline V and J ends were trimmed by 2 bases and 2 bases, with 19 bases remaining between them. The CDR3 nucleotides are TGTGCCAGCAGTTACACCGGCGAGGAAACTTCTGCTGGAAACACCATATATTTT. It specifies CASSYTGEETSAGNTIYF.

This clonotype was found many times. V gene TRBV7-9 combines with J gene TRBJ1-6, with D unresolved. Germline V gives CDR1 SEHNR, CDR2 FQNEAQ (reference sequence). The CDR3 contains 14 residues. The ends were cut back, 1 base at V and 4 bases at J, with 5 bases in the middle. CDR3: CASSLEQYNSPLHF. The CDR3 DNA reads TGTGCCAGCAGCTTAGAACAATATAATTCACCCCTCCACTTT.

This clonotype turned up a few times. The chain carries TRBV19 and TRBJ2-2; a possible D gene is TRBD2 (5 bases). Trimming took 4 bases from V and 3 from J, leaving 9 bases between them. The CDR3 is 14 residues long. Germline CDR1 is LNHDA and CDR2 is SQIVND (reference sequence). This CDR3 reads CASSNKRDTGELFF. The CDR3 nucleotides are TGTGCCAGTAGTAACAAGAGGGACACCGGGGAGCTGTTTTTT.

In this sample, this clonotype turned up many times. V gene TRBV4-1 combines with J gene TRBJ1-2; D unclear. This CDR3 has 13 residues. Trimming shortened V by 4 bases and J by 4 bases, and 10 bases separated the two germline ends. CDR1 and CDR2 (germline): MGHRA, YSYEKL. The CDR3 coding sequence is TGCGCCAGCAGCCTACGAGAAACCTATGGCTACACCTTC. It encodes CASSLRETYGYTF.

This clonotype was found a few times. For the CDR3, the DNA is TGCAGCGTTCCGGGACAGGGCGACAATGAGCAGTTCTTC. Its translation is CSVPGQGDNEQFF. The rearrangement joins TRBV29-1 to TRBJ2-1, with TRBD1 matching 9 bases. The CDR3 length is 13 residues. The V segment lost 5 bases and the J segment 5 bases; nucleotides outside the gene matches: 4. Germline values: CDR1 SQVTM, CDR2 ANQGSEA.

This clonotype was found a few times. The chain joins TRBV29-1 to TRBJ1-1; a weak D match, TRBD1 (5 bases). CDR3 length equals 12 residues. Per the germline V gene, CDR1 is SQVTM and CDR2 is ANQGSEA. The V end was cut by 6 bases, the J end by 6 bases, with 14 bases between. CDR3 sequence (DNA): TGCAGCGTCAACGGCGGGGCGGCTGAAGCTTTCTTT. The encoded protein is CSVNGGAAEAFF.

Comment on this clonotype: The junction departs from the called germline gene at one end, perhaps through a read error. The chain joins TRBV3-1 to TRBJ2-7; maybe TRBD1 (7 bases). This CDR3 is built from 15 residues. Germline V gene sequence: CDR1 LGHDT, CDR2 YNNKEL (reference sequence). The CDR3 is CASGHAGTARGEQYF. As DNA, the CDR3 is TGTGCCAGCGGCCATGCTGGGACAGCGCGGGGCGAGCAGTACTTC.

This clonotype has at least ten counts. The chain joins TRBV21-1 to TRBJ1-2; the table assigns TRBD1, which was not confirmed against the DNA. TRBV21-1 is classified as a pseudogene. This CDR3 spans 15 amino acids. DNA of the CDR3: TGTGCCAGCAGCAAAGCCGGCAGGGTGGGCTATGGCTACACCTTC. Encoded protein: CASSKAGRVGYGYTF.

The chain joins TRBV12-3 or TRBV12-4 to TRBJ1-4; TRBD1 is a possible D gene (5 bases). The CDR3 length is 15 residues. V was trimmed by 5 bases and J by 7 bases, leaving 17 bases between them. The CDR3 loop is CASSPRGGAGEKLFF. CDR3 bases: TGTGCCAGCAGTCCCAGAGGAGGGGCCGGTGAAAAACTGTTTTTT.

The chain has TRBV5-1 and TRBJ2-5, with TRBD1 matching 9 bases. V lost 3 bases, J lost 5 bases, and 8 bases stayed unmatched. The CDR3 spans 15 residues. The germline V gene encodes CDR1 SGHRS and CDR2 YFSETQ. The CDR3 spells CASSSPQGARETQYF. CDR3 nucleotides: TGCGCCAGCAGCTCTCCACAGGGGGCGCGGGAGACCCAGTACTTC.